The 24 T cell receptor beta chains reported below all come from one sample, sequenced in a study of blood T cell repertoires in COVID-19. Clones were read by immunoSEQ multiplex PCR, and TCRdb kept only the in-frame ones, dropping some. The sample holds roughly 150,000 clones; around four fifths are singletons and the top ten take approximately 8.2%. Sequences were obtained from peripheral blood. Receptor source: a woman aged 80 or over with COVID-19, enrolled during active disease.

The V gene is TRBV10-3, the J gene TRBJ2-2; tentatively, D is TRBD1 (7 bases). Trimming removed 6 bases from V and 0 bases from J, with 17 bases in between. Per the germline V gene, CDR1 is ENHRY and CDR2 is SYGVKD. The CDR3 sequence is 17 residues long. CDR3 coding DNA: TGTGCCATCAGGCGGGACAGCAGACTGACGAACACCGGGGAGCTGTTTTTT. It translates to CAIRRDSRLTNTGELFF.

The gene calls are TRBV11-3 and TRBJ2-7, with D perhaps TRBD2 (5 bases). V shed 2 bases and J shed 0 bases, with 11 bases lying between them. Germline loops: CDR1 SGHNT, CDR2 YENEEA. The CDR3 extends over 15 amino acids. The CDR3: CASSLRVGDSYEQYF. DNA of the CDR3: TGTGCCAGCAGCTTAAGGGTCGGGGACTCCTACGAGCAGTACTTC.

The chain recombines TRBV3-1 (or the pseudogene TRBV3-2) with TRBJ2-7, with D unresolved. CDR1 LGHDT and CDR2 YNNKEL come from the germline V gene (reference sequence). V gave up 0 bases and J gave up 4 bases, with 13 bases separating them. The CDR3 runs 15 residues. CDR3 bases: TGTGCCAGCAGCCAAGATGCACAGCCCTTTTACGAGCAGTACTTC. Translation: CASSQDAQPFYEQYF.

The chain links TRBV2 to TRBJ2-2, with 7 positions matching TRBD1. This CDR3 region has 23 residues. Germline-derived CDR1 and CDR2 are SNHLY and FYNNEI. J gave up 5 bases and V 7 bases, and 34 bases lay outside the gene matches. This CDR3 is CASIRSLYSTSPNRGKHTGELFF. As DNA, the CDR3 is TGTGCCAGCATTAGGTCCCTCTACTCCACCTCGCCAAACAGGGGAAAACATACCGGGGAGCTGTTTTTT.

The chain joins TRBV12-3 or TRBV12-4 to TRBJ2-5; tentative D call: TRBD2 (5 bases). V lost 7 bases, J lost 14 bases, and 17 bases lay in between. The CDR3 loop spans 11 amino acids. CDR3 sequence: CASTPRDILYF. The CDR3 bases are TGTGCCAGCACCCCCCGGGATATTTTATACTTC.

The chain joins TRBV7-9 to TRBJ2-5, with 9 bases that match TRBD2. The length of the CDR3 is 15 residues. The V gene end was trimmed by 1 base and the J gene end by 4 bases; junction bases not matched to a gene: 4. Germline V CDR1 and CDR2: SEHNR, FQNEAQ (reference sequence). The CDR3 DNA is TGTGCCAGCAGCTTAGGTTTAGCGGGAGCAGAGACCCAGTACTTC. Protein: CASSLGLAGAETQYF.

V gene TRBV15 combines with J gene TRBJ2-6; D is perhaps TRBD1 (6 bases). This CDR3 has 16 amino acids. V lost 3 bases to trimming and J lost 0 bases, with 9 bases between them. CDR1 LNHNV and CDR2 YYDKDF come from the germline V gene (reference sequence). CDR3 region: CATSRDRSSGANVLTF. The CDR3, as DNA: TGTGCCACCAGCAGGGACAGAAGCTCTGGGGCCAACGTCCTGACTTTC.

The rearrangement joins TRBV7-3 to TRBJ1-6; D is perhaps TRBD1 (5 bases). The CDR3 runs 13 residues. Germline lookup yields CDR1 SGHTA and CDR2 FQGTGA. V lost 2 bases to trimming and J lost 9 bases, with 8 bases between them. The CDR3 bases are TGTGCCAGCAGCTTAGACAGAGTTTCACCCCTCCACTTT. Its translation is CASSLDRVSPLHF.

The rearrangement links TRBV7-2 to TRBJ2-2; D call uncertain. Trimming left V 5 bases short and J 4 bases short, with 5 bases between. This CDR3 is built from 12 residues. CDR1 and CDR2 (germline): SGHTA, FQGNSA. CDR3 residues: CASSPLTGELFF. The CDR3 DNA follows: TGTGCCAGCAGCCCCCTCACCGGGGAGCTGTTTTTT.

The V gene is TRBV9, the J gene TRBJ2-1; 9 bases fit TRBD2. CDR3 length: 14 residues. Unmatched junction bases numbered 8, after V lost 7 bases and J lost 6 bases. The germline gives CDR1 SGDLS, CDR2 YYNGEE. The CDR3 reads CASGIAGVTNEQFF. The DNA for the CDR3 is TGTGCCAGCGGGATAGCGGGAGTCACCAATGAGCAGTTCTTC. Full variable domain (missing parts from reference TRBV9 and TRBJ2-1): DSGVTQTPKHLITATGQRVTLRCSPRSGDLSVYWYQQSLDQGLQFLIQYYNGEERAKGNILERFSAQQFPDLHSELNLSSLELGDSALYFCASGIAGVTNEQFFGPGTRLTVL.

The chain links TRBV6-5 to TRBJ2-2, with 8 bases lining up with TRBD2. Trimming cost V 6 bases and J 3 bases; bases outside gene matches: 6. The CDR3 has 15 amino acids. Germline V gene lookup returns CDR1 MNHEY and CDR2 SVGAGI. The CDR3 protein is CASRPPGGYTGELFF. The CDR3 DNA reads TGTGCCAGCAGACCCCCGGGGGGGTACACCGGGGAGCTGTTTTTT.

Comment on this clone: Other DNA sequences from this sample encode an identical CDR3 as well. The chain employs TRBV9 and TRBJ1-3; a possible D gene is TRBD1 (6 bases). CDR1 is SGDLS and CDR2 is YYNGEE in the germline V gene. V was shortened by 0 bases and J by 0 bases, with 7 bases between the two germline ends. The CDR3 spans 15 residues. As DNA, the CDR3 is TGTGCCAGCAGCGTAGGGACAGCCTCTGGAAACACCATATATTTT. Translation: CASSVGTASGNTIYF.

The CDR3 DNA reads as TGCGCCAGCAGCCAGATGGGGAGCTCTGGGGCCAACGTCCTGACTTTC. This codes for CASSQMGSSGANVLTF. The J gene is TRBJ2-6, the V gene TRBV5-1, with D maybe TRBD2 (5 bases). The CDR3 has 16 amino acids. CDR1 is SGHRS and CDR2 is YFSETQ in the germline V gene. Trimming pared 4 bases from V and 0 bases from J, leaving 11 bases between.

This chain connects TRBV18 to TRBJ1-2; D remains ambiguous. Germline V gene lookup returns CDR1 KGHSH and CDR2 LQKENI. V was pared by 3 bases and J by 2 bases, with 7 bases between. The CDR3 contains 13 residues. CDR3 sequence (DNA): TGTGCCAGCTCACCCGTCCCGAACTATGGCTACACCTTC. Its protein product is CASSPVPNYGYTF.

The chain combines TRBV28 with TRBJ2-7; the match to TRBD2 covers 7 bases. After removal of 5 bases from V and 5 bases from J, the junction contained 9 bases not matched to a gene. Germline CDR1 MDHEN, CDR2 SYDVKM. The CDR3 has 14 amino acids. CDR3 nucleotides: TGTGCCAGCAGTCTCGAGGCGGGAGTCAACGAGCAGTACTTC. Translating it yields CASSLEAGVNEQYF. The variable domain in full, completed from reference TRBV28 and TRBJ2-7, reads DVKVTQSSRYLVKRTGEKVFLECVQDMDHENMFWYRQDPGLGLRLIYFSYDVKMKEKGDIPEGYSVSREKKERFSLILESASTNQTSMYLCASSLEAGVNEQYFGPGTRLTVT.

The chain combines TRBV29-1 with TRBJ2-1, with 14 bases aligning to TRBD2. The germline V gene encodes CDR1 SQVTM and CDR2 ANQGSEA. V lost 4 bases and J lost 7; bases outside the gene matches: 15. This CDR3 has 18 amino acids. The chain's CDR3 is CSVGPRTSGRRVGNEQFF. Here the CDR3 DNA reads TGCAGCGTTGGCCCTCGGACTAGCGGGAGGAGGGTCGGGAATGAGCAGTTCTTC.

The chain recombines TRBV9 with TRBJ1-2, with a tentative D call TRBD1 (6 bases). This CDR3 is 12 amino acids long. Trimming removed 3 bases at V and 5 bases at J, with 8 bases between. Germline values: CDR1 SGDLS, CDR2 YYNGEE. The CDR3 sequence is CASSETGYGYTF. The CDR3 nucleotides are TGTGCCAGCAGCGAAACAGGGTATGGCTACACCTTC.

This chain links TRBV28 with TRBJ2-5, with 7 bases matching TRBD2. Germline V gene sequence: CDR1 MDHEN, CDR2 SYDVKM. The CDR3 runs to 17 residues. V gave up 5 bases and J gave up 2 bases; unmatched junction bases: 14. This CDR3 is CASSNTGLRLTQETQYF. In nucleotides, the CDR3 is TGTGCCAGCAGTAACACGGGACTACGACTAACTCAAGAGACCCAGTACTTC.

The rearrangement links TRBV2 to TRBJ1-1, with 10 positions matching TRBD1. In germline, CDR1 is SNHLY, CDR2 FYNNEI. Trimming at V came to 4 bases and at J to 5 bases, leaving 1 base not matched to a gene. CDR3 length: 13 residues. This chain's CDR3 is CASSGTGGTEAFF. The CDR3 DNA reads TGTGCCAGCAGTGGGACAGGGGGAACTGAAGCTTTCTTT.

The chain combines TRBV5-1 with TRBJ2-5, with no clear D. The V gene's germline CDR1 is SGHRS and CDR2 YFSETQ. Between the trimmed V and J ends, which lost 0 bases and 1 base, there was a span of 7 bases. CDR3 size: 14 residues. The CDR3 DNA is TGCGCCAGCAGCTTGGGAACGCGCCAAGAGACCCAGTACTTC. Encoded protein: CASSLGTRQETQYF.

In DNA, the CDR3 is TGTGCCAGCAGCCTCGGGACTAGCGTGACTTACAATGAGCAGTTCTTC. Translated: CASSLGTSVTYNEQFF. This chain uses TRBV7-2 with TRBJ2-1; 10 nucleotides agree with TRBD2. CDR3 length equals 16 residues. V lost 5 bases, J lost 4 bases, and 8 bases stayed unmatched. Germline CDR1 SGHTA, CDR2 FQGNSA.

CDR3 in amino acids: CASSQGQRAGEQYF. The DNA of the CDR3 is TGCGCCAGCAGCCAGGGACAGCGAGCCGGGGAGCAGTACTTC. This chain uses TRBV5-1 with TRBJ2-7; 7 nucleotides match TRBD1. CDR3 length equals 14 residues. The germline gives CDR1 SGHRS, CDR2 YFSETQ. Trimming cost V 4 bases and J 7 bases; bases outside gene matches: 11. Combining the CDR3 with reference TRBV5-1 and TRBJ2-7 gives the whole variable domain KAGVTQTPRYLIKTRGQQVTLSCSPISGHRSVSWYQQTPGQGLQFLFEYFSETQRNKGNFPGRFSGRQFSNSRSEMNVSTLELGDSALYLCASSQGQRAGEQYFGPGTRLTVT.

The V and J genes are TRBV7-8 and TRBJ2-5; 14 bases agree with TRBD2. CDR3 size: 18 residues. V gave up 4 bases and J gave up 3 bases; unmatched junction bases: 10. CDR1 and CDR2 (germline): SGHVS, FQNEAQ. CDR3 in DNA: TGTGCCAGCAGCTCATCCCGGACTAGCGGGAGGTACGAAGAGACCCAGTACTTC. It encodes CASSSSRTSGRYEETQYF.

V gene TRBV13 combines with J gene TRBJ1-1, with D possibly matching TRBD1 (6 bases). The CDR3 is made up of 13 amino acids. Trimming pared 0 bases from V and 10 bases from J, leaving 12 bases between. Germline CDR1 and CDR2: PRHDT and FYEKMQ (reference sequence). The CDR3, as DNA: TGTGCCAGCAGCTTAGGCCAAACAGGGCGAGCTTTCTTT. Translating gives CASSLGQTGRAFF.